In this sample, the clone carrying this T cell receptor (beta chain) turned up many times. Its antigen is unidentified. Construction of TCR beta libraries was performed using quantitative 5'-RACE with molecular barcodes. TCRdb independently ran MiXCR on the 5' RACE reads; one entry per CDR3 protein. The table has fewer than 550,000 distinct CDR3 sequences, less than 6% seen once. V trimming: 4 bases; J trimming: 4 bases; junction bases outside the gene matches: 10. The CDR3 covers 15 residues. From germline, CDR1 is SGDLS and CDR2 YYNGEE. This record belongs to a study of CD8 T cells in ankylosing spondylitis. Points from the study as a whole: Seemingly characteristic of ankylosing spondylitis blood was a TCR beta motif consisting of about 8 highly homologous variants. Earlier literature documents some of the motif variants in reactive arthritis synovial fluid and blood. As reported, disease-linked clones showed significant enrichment in matched ankylosing spondylitis synovial fluid. Those disease-linked clones were CD8+; they were also relatively rare in peripheral blood.

This sequence was found in a male donor with ankylosing spondylitis. The sequencing input was blood, either unsorted or a sorted T cell fraction (not recorded which). This chain connects TRBV9 to TRBJ1-2; 7 bases match TRBD1. In nucleotides, the CDR3 is TGTGCCAGCAGCTCTCGGACAGGCCCGGGCTATGGCTACACCTTC. This translates into CASSSRTGPGYGYTF.